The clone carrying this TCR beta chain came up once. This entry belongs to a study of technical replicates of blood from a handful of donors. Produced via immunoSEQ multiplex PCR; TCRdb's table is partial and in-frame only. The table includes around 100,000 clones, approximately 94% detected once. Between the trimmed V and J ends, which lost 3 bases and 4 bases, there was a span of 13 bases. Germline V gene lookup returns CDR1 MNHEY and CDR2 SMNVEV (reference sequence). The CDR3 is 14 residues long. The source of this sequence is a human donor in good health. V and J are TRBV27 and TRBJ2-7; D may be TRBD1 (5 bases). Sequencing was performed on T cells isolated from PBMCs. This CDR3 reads CASSLVGEFYEQYF. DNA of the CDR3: TGTGCCAGCAGTTTGGTAGGGGAATTTTACGAGCAGTACTTC.